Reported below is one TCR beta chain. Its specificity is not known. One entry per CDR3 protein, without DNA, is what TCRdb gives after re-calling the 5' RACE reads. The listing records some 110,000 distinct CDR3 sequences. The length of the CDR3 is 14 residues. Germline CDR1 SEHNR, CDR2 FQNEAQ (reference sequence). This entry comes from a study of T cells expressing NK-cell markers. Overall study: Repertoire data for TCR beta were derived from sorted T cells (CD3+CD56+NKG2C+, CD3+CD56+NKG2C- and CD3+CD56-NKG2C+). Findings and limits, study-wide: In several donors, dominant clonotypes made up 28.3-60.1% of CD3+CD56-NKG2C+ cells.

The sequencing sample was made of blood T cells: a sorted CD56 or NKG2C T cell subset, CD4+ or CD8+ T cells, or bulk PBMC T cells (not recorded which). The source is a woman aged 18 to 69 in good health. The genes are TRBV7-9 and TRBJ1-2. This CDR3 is CASSPRRGDYGYTF.